This T cell receptor (beta chain) was obtained from a study of shared clonotypes between healthy human individuals (dated by TCRdb to about 2020). Context from the whole study: The cohort comprised a couple of women and three men aged 18 to 49 years. For each donor, CD4 naive and CD4 memory were each given three plates, CD8 naive was given two plates, and CD8 memory was given one plate. Blood TCR repertoires of a handful of healthy adults were deeply sequenced to estimate repertoire size and the extent of clonotype sharing between individuals. Different laboratories and diverse techniques were used to prepare libraries and sequence TCR repertoires, to increase sequencing depth and limit assay-specific biases. Each donor's leukapheresis produced roughly between roughly 0.85 and 10 billion PBMCs. Here is what the overall study found, with its caveats: Sampling was restricted to blood, and TCR repertoires in tissue are likely to differ from TCR repertoires in blood. When a few donors were compared, the shared fraction of clonotypes was about 5% for naive CD4, 3.5% to 4% for naive CD8, roughly 2.5% for memory CD4, and 0.35% to 0.5% for memory CD8. Rarefaction of sorted-subset datasets indicated incomplete sequencing despite the large sequencing depth. Naive subsets generally had larger estimated clonotype richness than memory subsets. Pairwise subsampling led to the expectation that sequencing depth would affect the degree of clonotype sharing among donors. Clonotypes shared by all four sorted-subset donors showed higher generation probabilities than non-shared clonotypes. Because the study included a small number of donors, the genetic and exposure-history diversity represented was limited.

The germline V gene (reference sequence) supplies CDR1 SEHNR and CDR2 FQNEAQ. V was cut back by 1 base and J by 4 bases, leaving a gap of 8 bases between them. From the cysteine up to the phenylalanine, the CDR3 has a length of 15 residues. The only DNA kept is the CDR3, 45 bases in frame from the first base. Using the deep immunoSEQ assay, multiplex PCR amplified TCR CDR3 regions from genomic DNA. Genomic DNA extracted from each cell subset was distributed evenly over all wells of several immunoSEQ 96-well plates, and each plate served as one replicate. For sorted subsets, about 200 ng genomic DNA, equal to about 30,000 T cell genomes, was loaded into each replicate PCR. The purified libraries were quantified using a Qubit 3.0 fluorometer, sized with a Bioanalyzer 2100, and then quantified again using the KAPA Library Quantification kit. Every immunoSEQ 96-well plate was sequenced on a dedicated single-read 150-cycle Illumina NextSeq 550 flow cell. The authors processed their data as follows. Because the immunoSEQ output included only junctional sequences and no quality scores, the filtering could not be the same as the filtering used for full-length reads. To assign V/J genes and CDR3, sequences were annotated using PyIR, a Python wrapper for IgBLAST v1.9, with IMGT germline references. Reads with weak V/J assignments (E-value above 1e-6), missing CDR3, stop codons, out-of-frame junctions, or ambiguous translated residues were removed. A V3J clonotype was defined by an identical inferred V gene, J gene, and CDR3 amino acid sequence. Percentage overlap between repertoires was computed as shared unique clonotypes divided by the size of the smaller repertoire. Richness of each repertoire was evaluated using RTK rarefaction, the Chao1 estimator, and Recon v2.1 estimates of unobserved clonotypes. For all TCRbeta clonotypes obtained by the gDNA method from several donors, generation probabilities were computed with OLGA. As stored in TCRdb, this immuneACCESS dataset retains in-frame rearrangements with V and J assigned. A fraction of the clones does not appear; measured against another copy, unresolved V genes explain less than half of the discrepancy, and the remainder lacks a known reason. The D gene and trimming were derived from the DNA, and the V and J assignments and clone size from that table. The table for this sample lists hundreds of thousands of clones; around 96% of them were counted only once. The top ten clonotypes cover 0.11% of the sample.

Points on this clone: The antigen it binds to is not known. Base qualities are not provided; no much larger clone lies one nucleotide away.

CD8 naive samples were obtained by positive selection for CCR7 among CD45RO-negative cells, yielding a CD45RA+CCR7+ population from which TemRA cells were excluded. Healthy HIV-negative adults with no recently reported acute infections or vaccinations were included as donors. Only Caucasian adults living in Nashville, Tennessee, USA were represented among the donors. Blood was collected by leukapheresis, and PBMCs were isolated by Ficoll-Histopaque density gradient centrifugation and then cryopreserved in liquid nitrogen vapor phase. Analytical flow cytometry was used to check the purity and quantity of every magnetically sorted T cell population. Genomic DNA was isolated from every sorted fraction and measured by UV absorbance on a Nanodrop 2000c.

The clonotype was recovered from a woman in her thirties in good health. The rearranged segments are TRBV7-9 and TRBJ2-6; TRBD1 is perhaps the D gene, given 5 matching bases. The sequenced sample consisted of naive CD8+ T cells sorted from blood. The cell subset or site label on this specimen signifies: CD45RA+CCR7+. CDR3 sequence: CASSLVGAGANVLTF. The nucleotide sequence is TGTGCCAGCAGCTTAGTAGGGGCCGGGGCCAACGTCCTGACTTTC.